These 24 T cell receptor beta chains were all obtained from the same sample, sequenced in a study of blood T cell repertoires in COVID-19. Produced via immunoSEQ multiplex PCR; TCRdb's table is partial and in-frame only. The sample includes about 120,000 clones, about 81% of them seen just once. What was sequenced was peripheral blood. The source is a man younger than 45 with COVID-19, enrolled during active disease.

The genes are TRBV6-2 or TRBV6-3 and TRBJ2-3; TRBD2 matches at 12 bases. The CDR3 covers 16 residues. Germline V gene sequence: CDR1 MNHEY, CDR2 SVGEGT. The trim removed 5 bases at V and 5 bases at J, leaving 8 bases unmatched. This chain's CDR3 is CASSKPLAGGVDTQYF. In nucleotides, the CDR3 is TGTGCCAGCAGTAAACCACTAGCGGGAGGTGTAGATACGCAGTATTTT.

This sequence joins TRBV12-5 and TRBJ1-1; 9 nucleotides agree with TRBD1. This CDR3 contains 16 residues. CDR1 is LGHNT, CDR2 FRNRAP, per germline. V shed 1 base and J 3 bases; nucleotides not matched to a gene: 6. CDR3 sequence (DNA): TGTGCTAGTGGTTTGGATCCGGGACAGGGTTACACTGAAGCTTTCTTT. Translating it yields CASGLDPGQGYTEAFF.

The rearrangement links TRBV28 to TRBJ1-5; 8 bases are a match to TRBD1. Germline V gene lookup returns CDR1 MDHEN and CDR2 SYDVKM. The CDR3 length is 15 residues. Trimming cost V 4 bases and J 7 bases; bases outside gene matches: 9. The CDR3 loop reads CASSWAGTGGQPQHF. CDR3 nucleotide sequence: TGTGCCAGCAGTTGGGCCGGGACAGGCGGGCAGCCCCAGCATTTT.

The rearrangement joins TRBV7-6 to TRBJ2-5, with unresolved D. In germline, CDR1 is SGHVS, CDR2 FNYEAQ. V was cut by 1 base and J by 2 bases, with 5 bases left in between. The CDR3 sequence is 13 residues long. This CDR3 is CASSLGRQETQYF. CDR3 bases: TGTGCCAGCAGCTTAGGGCGGCAAGAGACCCAGTACTTC.

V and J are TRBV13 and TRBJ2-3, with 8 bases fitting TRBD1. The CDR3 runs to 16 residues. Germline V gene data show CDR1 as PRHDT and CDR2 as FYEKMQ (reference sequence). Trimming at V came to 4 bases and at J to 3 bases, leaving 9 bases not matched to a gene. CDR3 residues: CASSSMQGAKTDTQYF. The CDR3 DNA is TGTGCCAGCAGCTCAATGCAGGGGGCGAAAACAGATACGCAGTATTTT.

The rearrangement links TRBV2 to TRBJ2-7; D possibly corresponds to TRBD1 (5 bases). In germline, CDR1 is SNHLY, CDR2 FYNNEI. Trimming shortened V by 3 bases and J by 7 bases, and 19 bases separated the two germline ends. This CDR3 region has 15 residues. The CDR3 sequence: CASSEGRVLPGEQYF. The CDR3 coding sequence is TGTGCCAGCAGTGAGGGGCGCGTGCTGCCTGGGGAGCAGTACTTC.

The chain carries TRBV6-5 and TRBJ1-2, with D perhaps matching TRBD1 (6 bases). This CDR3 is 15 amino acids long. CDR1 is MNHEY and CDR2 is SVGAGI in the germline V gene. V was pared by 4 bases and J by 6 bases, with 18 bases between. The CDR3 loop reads CASSWSGVDFDGYTF. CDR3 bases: TGTGCCAGCAGTTGGTCAGGGGTGGATTTCGATGGCTACACCTTC.

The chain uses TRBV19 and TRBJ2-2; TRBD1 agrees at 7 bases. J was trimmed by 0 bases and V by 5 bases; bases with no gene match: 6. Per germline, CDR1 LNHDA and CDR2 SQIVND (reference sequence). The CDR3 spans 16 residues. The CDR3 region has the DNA TGTGCCAGTAGTGTACTCGGGACAGCGAACACCGGGGAGCTGTTTTTT. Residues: CASSVLGTANTGELFF.

The chain's CDR3 is CASSPTAGTSGTYFF. The CDR3 coding sequence is TGTGCCAGCAGCCCAACGGCGGGGACTAGCGGGACTTATTTCTTC. The chain joins TRBV9 to TRBJ2-1; TRBD2 agrees at 13 bases. The CDR3 covers 15 residues. CDR1 and CDR2 (germline): SGDLS, YYNGEE. Trimming took 4 bases from V and 16 from J; bases not matched to a gene: 14.

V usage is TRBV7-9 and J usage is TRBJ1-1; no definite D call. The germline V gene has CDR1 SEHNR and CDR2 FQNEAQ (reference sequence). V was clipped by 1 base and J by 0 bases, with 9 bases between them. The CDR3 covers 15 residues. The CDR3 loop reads CASSLDGRLNTEAFF. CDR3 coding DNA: TGTGCCAGCAGCTTAGATGGCAGGTTGAACACTGAAGCTTTCTTT.

The CDR3 sequence is CASSEALGPQETQYF. The DNA of the CDR3 is TGTGCCAGCAGTGAAGCGCTTGGGCCGCAAGAGACCCAGTACTTC. The genes are TRBV2 and TRBJ2-5; no firm D call. CDR3 size: 15 residues. The germline V gene has CDR1 SNHLY and CDR2 FYNNEI. With 0 bases removed from V and 2 bases from J, the gap between germline ends came to 10 bases.

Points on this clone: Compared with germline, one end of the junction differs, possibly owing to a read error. The CDR3 here is CATSGGDINYGYTF. CDR3 bases: TGTGCCACCAGTGGCGGAGATATAAACTATGGCTACACCTTC. The chain joins TRBV10-3 to TRBJ1-2; D unclear. Germline V gene sequence: CDR1 ENHRY, CDR2 SYGVKD. The CDR3 consists of 14 residues.

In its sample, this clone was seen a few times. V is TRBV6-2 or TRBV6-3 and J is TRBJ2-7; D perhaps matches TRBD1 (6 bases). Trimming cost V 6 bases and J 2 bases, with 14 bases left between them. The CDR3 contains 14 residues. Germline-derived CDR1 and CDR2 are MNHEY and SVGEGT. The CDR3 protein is CASSSGQSPYEQYF. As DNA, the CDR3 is TGTGCCAGCAGCAGCGGACAGAGCCCCTACGAGCAGTACTTC.

Written as DNA, the CDR3 is TGTGCCAGCTCACTACTACAAGTCATGAACACTGAAGCTTTCTTT. This sequence encodes CASSLLQVMNTEAFF. The chain links TRBV18 to TRBJ1-1, with no clear D. The CDR3 is 15 residues long. Germline loops: CDR1 KGHSH, CDR2 LQKENI. Trimming shortened V by 4 bases and J by 0 bases, and 12 bases separated the two germline ends.

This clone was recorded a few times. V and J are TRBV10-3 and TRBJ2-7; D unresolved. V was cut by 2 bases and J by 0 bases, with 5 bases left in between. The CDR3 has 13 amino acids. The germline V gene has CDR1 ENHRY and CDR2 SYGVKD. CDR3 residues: CAISELSSYEQYF. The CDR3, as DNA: TGTGCCATCAGTGAGCTCAGCTCCTACGAGCAGTACTTC.

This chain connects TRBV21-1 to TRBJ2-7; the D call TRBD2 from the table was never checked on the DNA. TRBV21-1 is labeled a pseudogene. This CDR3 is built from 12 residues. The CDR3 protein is CASSISRYEQYF. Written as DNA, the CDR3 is TGTGCCAGCAGCATTAGCCGGTACGAGCAGTACTTC.

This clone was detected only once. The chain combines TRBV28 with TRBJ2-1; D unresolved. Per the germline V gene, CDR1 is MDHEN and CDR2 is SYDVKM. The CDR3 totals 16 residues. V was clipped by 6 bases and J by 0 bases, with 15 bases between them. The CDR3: CASRPTMASSYNEQFF. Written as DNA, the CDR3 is TGTGCCAGCAGACCTACTATGGCGAGCTCCTACAATGAGCAGTTCTTC.

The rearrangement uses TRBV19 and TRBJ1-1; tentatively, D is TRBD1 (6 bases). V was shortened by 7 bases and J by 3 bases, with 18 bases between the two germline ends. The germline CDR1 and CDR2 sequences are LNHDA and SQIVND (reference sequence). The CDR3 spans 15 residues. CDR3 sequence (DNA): TGTGCCAGTACCACGTATGTGTGGGGGCACACTGAAGCTTTCTTT. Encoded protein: CASTTYVWGHTEAFF.

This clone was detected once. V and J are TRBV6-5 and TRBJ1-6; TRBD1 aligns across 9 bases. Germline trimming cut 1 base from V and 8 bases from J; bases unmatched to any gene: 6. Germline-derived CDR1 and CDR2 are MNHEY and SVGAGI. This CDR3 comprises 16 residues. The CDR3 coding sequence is TGTGCCAGCAGTTACTTGGGGACAGGGAGGGATTCACCCCTCCACTTT. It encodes CASSYLGTGRDSPLHF.

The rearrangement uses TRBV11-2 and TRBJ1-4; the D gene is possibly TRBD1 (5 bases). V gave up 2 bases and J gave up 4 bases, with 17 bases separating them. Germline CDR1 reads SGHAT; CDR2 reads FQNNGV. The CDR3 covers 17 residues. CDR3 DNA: TGTGCCAGCAGCTTAAGGAACACCGACAGTTATAATGAAAAACTGTTTTTT. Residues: CASSLRNTDSYNEKLFF.

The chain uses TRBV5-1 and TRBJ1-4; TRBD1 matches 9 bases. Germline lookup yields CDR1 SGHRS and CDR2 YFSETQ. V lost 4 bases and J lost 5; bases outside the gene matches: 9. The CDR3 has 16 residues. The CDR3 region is CASSIATGGENEKLFF. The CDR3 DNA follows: TGCGCCAGCAGCATCGCCACAGGGGGCGAAAATGAAAAACTGTTTTTT.

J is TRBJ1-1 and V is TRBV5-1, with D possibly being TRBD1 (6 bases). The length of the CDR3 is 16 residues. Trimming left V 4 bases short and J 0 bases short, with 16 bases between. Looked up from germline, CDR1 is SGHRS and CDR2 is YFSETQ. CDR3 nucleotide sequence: TGCGCCAGCAGCCCCCAGGGGCTAGGGATGAACACTGAAGCTTTCTTT. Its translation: CASSPQGLGMNTEAFF. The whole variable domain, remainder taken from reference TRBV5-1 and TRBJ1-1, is KAGVTQTPRYLIKTRGQQVTLSCSPISGHRSVSWYQQTPGQGLQFLFEYFSETQRNKGNFPGRFSGRQFSNSRSEMNVSTLELGDSALYLCASSPQGLGMNTEAFFGQGTRLTVV.

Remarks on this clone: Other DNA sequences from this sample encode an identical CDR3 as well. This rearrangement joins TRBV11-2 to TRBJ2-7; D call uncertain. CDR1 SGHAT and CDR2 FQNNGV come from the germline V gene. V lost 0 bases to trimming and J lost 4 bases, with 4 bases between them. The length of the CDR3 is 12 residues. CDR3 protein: CASSLDRYEQYF. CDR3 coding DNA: TGTGCCAGCAGCTTAGATCGGTACGAGCAGTACTTC.

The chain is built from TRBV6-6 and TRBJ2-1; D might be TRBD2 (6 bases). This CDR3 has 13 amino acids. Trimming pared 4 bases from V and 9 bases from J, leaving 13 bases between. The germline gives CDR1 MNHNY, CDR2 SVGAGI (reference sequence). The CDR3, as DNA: TGTGCCAGCAGTTCCGTAGTGGAGGGTGAGCAGTTCTTC. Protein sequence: CASSSVVEGEQFF.